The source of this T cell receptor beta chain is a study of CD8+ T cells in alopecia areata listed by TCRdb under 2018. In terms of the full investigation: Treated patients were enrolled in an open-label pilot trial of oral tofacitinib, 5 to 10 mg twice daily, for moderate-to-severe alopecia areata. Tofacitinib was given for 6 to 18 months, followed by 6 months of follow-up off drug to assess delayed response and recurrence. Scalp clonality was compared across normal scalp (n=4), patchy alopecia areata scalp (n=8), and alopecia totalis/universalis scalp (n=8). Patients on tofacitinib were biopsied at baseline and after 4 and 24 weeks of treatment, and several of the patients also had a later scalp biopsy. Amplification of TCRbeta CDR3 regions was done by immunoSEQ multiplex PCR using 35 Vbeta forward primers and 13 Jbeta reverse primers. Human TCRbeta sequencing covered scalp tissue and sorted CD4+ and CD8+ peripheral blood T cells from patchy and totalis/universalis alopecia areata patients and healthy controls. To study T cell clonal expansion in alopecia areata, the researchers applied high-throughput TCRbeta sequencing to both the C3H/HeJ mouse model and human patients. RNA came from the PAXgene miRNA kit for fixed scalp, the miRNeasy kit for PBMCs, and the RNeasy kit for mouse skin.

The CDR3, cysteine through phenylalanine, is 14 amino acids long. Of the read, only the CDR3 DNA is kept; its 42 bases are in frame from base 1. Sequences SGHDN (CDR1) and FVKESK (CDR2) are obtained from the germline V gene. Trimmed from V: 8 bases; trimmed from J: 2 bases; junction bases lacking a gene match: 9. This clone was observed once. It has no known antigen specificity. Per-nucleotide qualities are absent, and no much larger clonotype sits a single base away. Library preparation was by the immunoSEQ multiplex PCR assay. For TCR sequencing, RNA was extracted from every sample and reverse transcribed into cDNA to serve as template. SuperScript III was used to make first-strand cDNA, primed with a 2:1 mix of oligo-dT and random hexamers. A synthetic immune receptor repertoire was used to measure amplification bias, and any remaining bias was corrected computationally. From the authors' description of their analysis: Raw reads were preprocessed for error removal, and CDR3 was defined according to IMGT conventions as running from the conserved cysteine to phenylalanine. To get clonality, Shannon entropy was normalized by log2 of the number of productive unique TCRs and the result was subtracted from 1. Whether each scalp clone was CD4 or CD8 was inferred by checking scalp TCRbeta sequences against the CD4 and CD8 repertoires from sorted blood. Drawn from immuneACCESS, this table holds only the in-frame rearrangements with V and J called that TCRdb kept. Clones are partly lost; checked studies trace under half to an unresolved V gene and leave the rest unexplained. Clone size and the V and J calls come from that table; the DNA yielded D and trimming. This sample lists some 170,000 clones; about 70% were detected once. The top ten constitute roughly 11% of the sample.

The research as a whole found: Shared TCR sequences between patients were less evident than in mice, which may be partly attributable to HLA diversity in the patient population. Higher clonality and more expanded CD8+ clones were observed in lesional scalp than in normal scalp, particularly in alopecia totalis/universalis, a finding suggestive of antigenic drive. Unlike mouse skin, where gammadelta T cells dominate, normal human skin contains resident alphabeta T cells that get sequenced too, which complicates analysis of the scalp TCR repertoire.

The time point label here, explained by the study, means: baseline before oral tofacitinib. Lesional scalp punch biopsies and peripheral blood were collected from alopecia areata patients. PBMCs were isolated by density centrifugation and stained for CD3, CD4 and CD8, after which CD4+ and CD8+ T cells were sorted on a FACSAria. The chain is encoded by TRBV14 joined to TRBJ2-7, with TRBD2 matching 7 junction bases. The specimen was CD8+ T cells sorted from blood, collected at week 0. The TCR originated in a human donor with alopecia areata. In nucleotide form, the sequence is TGTGCCAGCGGAGGACTAGTGGCTCCCTACGAGCAGTACTTC. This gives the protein CASGGLVAPYEQYF.